A selection of T cell receptor beta chains follows, all from one sample in a study of cytomegalovirus exposure and HLA in healthy donors. Clones were sequenced by immunoSEQ multiplex PCR, and TCRdb holds only the in-frame ones, with some missing. Of 150,000 to 200,000 clones listed, around 80% were seen once; the top ten hold approximately 2.1%. Sequenced input: PBMCs. The receptors were sampled from a woman aged 25-40 years in good health and CMV-seronegative. Each CDR3 is given with its conserved first and last residue. Each record gives: D gene, J gene, V gene, clone size, CDR3 protein, CDR3 DNA. The D gene is left open where the match is weak. Clone size is shown for a subset of rows, as once, few, many or a class of expanded clone.

NA	TRBJ1-2	TRBV30	NA	CAWSAGQGWGYTF	TGTGCCTGGAGTGCGGGGCAGGGGTGGGGCTACACCTTC
NA	TRBJ2-1	TRBV7-8	NA	CASSSSGSNEQFF	TGTGCCAGCAGCTCATCAGGTAGCAATGAGCAGTTCTTC
NA	TRBJ1-2	TRBV19	NA	CASSSGLRTSLSGYTF	TGTGCCAGTAGTAGCGGCCTCCGGACTAGCCTTTCGGGTTACACCTTC
NA	TRBJ1-4	TRBV29-1	NA	CSGLPGGPNEKLFF	TGCAGCGGACTACCCGGGGGTCCGAATGAAAAACTGTTTTTT
NA	TRBJ2-7	TRBV4-3	NA	CASSQSARDNSYEQYF	TGCGCCAGCAGCCAGTCAGCCCGGGACAACTCCTACGAGCAGTACTTC
NA	TRBJ2-5	TRBV9	NA	CASSTPVGPWGGETQYF	TGTGCCAGCAGCACTCCGGTGGGCCCTTGGGGAGGAGAGACCCAGTACTTC
NA	TRBJ2-5	TRBV6-1	NA	CASTGGGQETQYF	TGTGCCAGCACGGGGGGCGGGCAAGAGACCCAGTACTTC
NA	TRBJ2-5	TRBV4-3	once	CASSQDARGETQYF	TGCGCCAGCAGCCAAGATGCTCGAGGGGAGACCCAGTACTTC
NA	TRBJ1-5	TRBV6-1	NA	CASSERGKRNQPQHF	TGTGCCAGCAGTGAACGTGGTAAGCGCAATCAGCCCCAGCATTTT
NA	TRBJ2-1	TRBV27	NA	CASSSGVSNEQFF	TGTGCCAGCAGCTCCGGGGTCTCCAATGAGCAGTTCTTC
NA	TRBJ1-3	TRBV19	NA	CASSIRDSISGNTIYF	TGTGCCAGTAGTATACGAGACAGCATCTCTGGAAACACCATATATTTT
NA	TRBJ1-2	TRBV5-1	NA	CASSLTVPRGYTF	TGCGCCAGCAGCTTGACAGTCCCACGCGGCTACACCTTC
TRBD1	TRBJ1-6	TRBV13	NA	CASSPGTGTNYSPLHF	TGTGCCAGCAGCCCCGGGACAGGGACAAACTATTCACCCCTCCACTTT
NA	TRBJ1-6	TRBV7-9	once	CASSPQLVGSPLHF	TGTGCCAGCAGCCCCCAGCTTGTCGGGTCACCCCTCCACTTT
NA	TRBJ2-7	TRBV14	NA	CASSQDVDFYEQYF	TGTGCCAGCAGCCAAGATGTCGACTTCTACGAGCAGTACTTC
NA	TRBJ1-4	TRBV5-1	NA	CASSLGQPNEKLFF	TGCGCCAGCAGCTTGGGACAGCCGAATGAAAAACTGTTTTTT
TRBD1	TRBJ1-1	TRBV5-4	NA	CASSLEVRGPTEAFF	TGTGCCAGCAGCTTGGAGGTCAGGGGGCCCACTGAAGCTTTCTTT
TRBD1	TRBJ1-2	TRBV19	once	CASSINLGTGDGYTF	TGTGCCAGTAGTATTAATCTTGGGACAGGGGATGGCTACACCTTC
TRBD1	TRBJ1-6	TRBV5-1	many	CASSFRQGARGSPLHF	TGCGCCAGCAGCTTCCGACAGGGGGCTAGGGGCTCACCCCTCCACTTT
TRBD1	TRBJ1-2	TRBV7-9	NA	CASTSTGLMDGYTF	TGTGCCAGCACTTCGACAGGGCTTATGGATGGCTACACCTTC
NA	TRBJ2-5	TRBV30	NA	CAWSVLDRRGETQYF	TGTGCCTGGAGTGTACTGGACAGGAGGGGAGAGACCCAGTACTTC
NA	TRBJ1-2	TRBV30	NA	CAWRGWDYGYTF	TGTGCCTGGAGGGGCTGGGACTATGGCTACACCTTC
NA	TRBJ2-1	TRBV4-1	once	CASKDLIGLGALNEQFF	TGCGCCAGCAAAGACCTCATTGGGTTGGGGGCGCTGAATGAGCAGTTCTTC